The 18 T cell receptor beta chains below all came from one sample that was sequenced in a study of cytomegalovirus exposure and HLA in healthy donors. The PCR had 60 Vbeta and 13 Jbeta primers. The method was immunoSEQ multiplex PCR; TCRdb's version includes in-frame clones alone and lacks a portion of them. The sample includes 80,000 or so clones, around three quarters of them seen just once. The sequenced sample consisted of PBMCs. The receptors were gathered from a man in his forties or fifties in good health and CMV-seronegative.

This rearrangement joins TRBV5-4 to TRBJ2-7; D is perhaps TRBD1 (6 bases). V dropped 5 bases and J dropped 0 bases, with 12 bases sitting between them. Germline lookup yields CDR1 SGHNT and CDR2 YYREEE (reference sequence). The CDR3 loop spans 14 amino acids. Here the CDR3 DNA reads TGTGCCAGCAGAGACTCAGGGGCCTCCTACGAGCAGTACTTC. Encoded protein: CASRDSGASYEQYF.

The V and J genes are TRBV11-2 and TRBJ2-1, with D tentatively TRBD1 (5 bases). The CDR3 is 15 amino acids. From germline, CDR1 is SGHAT and CDR2 FQNNGV. V lost 3 bases and J 2 bases, leaving 11 bases between the germline ends. CDR3: CASSLGRATYNEQFF. The CDR3 region has the DNA TGTGCCAGCAGCTTGGGCAGGGCCACCTACAATGAGCAGTTCTTC. Combining the CDR3 with reference TRBV11-2 and TRBJ2-1 gives the whole variable domain EAGVAQSPRYKIIEKRQSVAFWCNPISGHATLYWYQQILGQGPKLLIQFQNNGVVDDSQLPKDRFSAERLKGVDSTLKIQPAKLEDSAVYLCASSLGRATYNEQFFGPGTRLTVL.

J is TRBJ1-4 and V is TRBV5-7; 10 bases agree with TRBD1. TRBV5-7 is designated an ORF whose function remains uncertain. V dropped 4 bases and J dropped 8; count of bases not matched to a gene: 17. CDR3 length equals 18 residues. This CDR3 reads CASSPDRGRRFLGEKLFF. The CDR3 DNA reads as TGTGCCAGCAGCCCAGACAGGGGGCGCCGTTTTTTGGGGGAAAAACTGTTTTTT.

This clone has a handful of counts. The chain is built from TRBV6-5 and TRBJ2-7; 9 nucleotides line up with TRBD2. Germline assignment: CDR1 MNHEY and CDR2 SVGAGI. The CDR3 spans 15 residues. Unmatched junction bases numbered 8, after V lost 7 bases and J lost 1 base. CDR3 protein: CASTYSSGNSYEQYF. The DNA for the CDR3 is TGTGCCAGCACCTATTCTAGCGGGAATTCCTACGAGCAGTACTTC.

The rearrangement links TRBV7-8 to TRBJ2-7; no firm D call. Deletions cut 1 base from V and 2 bases from J, with 12 bases between. Germline CDR1 SGHVS, CDR2 FQNEAQ. CDR3 length: 15 amino acids. CDR3: CASSLDAYRTYEQYF. The CDR3 DNA follows: TGTGCCAGCAGCTTAGATGCGTACCGAACCTACGAGCAGTACTTC.

The chain recombines TRBV28 with TRBJ1-1; tentatively, D is TRBD1 (6 bases). Trimming removed 6 bases at V and 5 bases at J, with 19 bases between. The CDR3 contains 15 residues. Germline V gives CDR1 MDHEN, CDR2 SYDVKM. In nucleotides, the CDR3 is TGTGCCAGCAGCCCAATCGAGAACAGGGAAACTGAAGCTTTCTTT. Translating gives CASSPIENRETEAFF. Using reference TRBV28 and TRBJ1-1 for the parts outside the CDR3, the full variable domain is DVKVTQSSRYLVKRTGEKVFLECVQDMDHENMFWYRQDPGLGLRLIYFSYDVKMKEKGDIPEGYSVSREKKERFSLILESASTNQTSMYLCASSPIENRETEAFFGQGTRLTVV.

The chain carries TRBV28 and TRBJ2-3; 11 bases align to TRBD2. The CDR3 covers 18 residues. After removal of 5 bases from V and 4 bases from J, the junction contained 14 bases not matched to a gene. CDR1 and CDR2 (germline): MDHEN, SYDVKM. This chain's CDR3 is CASSPPYGLAGGSDTQYF. The CDR3 DNA reads TGTGCCAGCAGTCCCCCATACGGACTAGCGGGTGGGTCAGATACGCAGTATTTT.

The chain uses TRBV14 and TRBJ2-5; TRBD1 is a possible D gene (5 bases). With 2 bases removed from V and 4 bases from J, the gap between germline ends came to 11 bases. Per germline, CDR1 SGHDN and CDR2 FVKESK. This CDR3 is built from 14 residues. For the CDR3, the DNA is TGTGCCAGCAGCCAACCAGGGTTGGTAGAGACCCAGTACTTC. This encodes CASSQPGLVETQYF.

The V gene is TRBV6-5, the J gene TRBJ1-4, with D perhaps matching TRBD1 (5 bases). Germline V gives CDR1 MNHEY, CDR2 SVGAGI. With 2 bases removed from V and 4 bases from J, the gap between germline ends came to 14 bases. The length of the CDR3 is 16 residues. For the CDR3, the DNA is TGTGCCAGCAGTTACGGGAGGGGCGCTTTTAATGAAAAACTGTTTTTT. The encoded protein is CASSYGRGAFNEKLFF.

This clone was counted between two and nine times. The chain employs TRBV6-6 and TRBJ1-1, with 11 positions matching TRBD1. With 6 bases clipped from V and 3 bases from J, the junction kept 0 bases outside the gene matches. CDR1 is MNHNY, CDR2 SVGAGI, per germline (reference sequence). The CDR3 runs to 13 residues. The CDR3 loop is CASRGQGDTEAFF. The CDR3 nucleotides read TGTGCCAGCAGGGGACAGGGGGACACTGAAGCTTTCTTT.

V and J are TRBV6-6 and TRBJ2-5; D gene uncertain. V was shortened by 0 bases and J by 5 bases, with 10 bases between the two germline ends. Germline CDR1 is MNHNY and CDR2 is SVGAGI (reference sequence). The CDR3 runs 14 residues. The CDR3 bases are TGTGCCAGCAGTTACTCGCGGCAGATGGAGACCCAGTACTTC. Translated: CASSYSRQMETQYF.

This clone was counted once. The rearrangement uses TRBV7-2 and TRBJ2-3, with 10 bases aligning to TRBD2. Germline loops: CDR1 SGHTA, CDR2 FQGNSA. This CDR3 comprises 17 residues. V lost 1 base to trimming and J lost 6 bases; unmatched junction nucleotides: 10. In nucleotides, the CDR3 is TGTGCCAGCAGCTTAGGGACTAGCGGCCCGAGGTTGGATACGCAGTATTTT. Translation gives CASSLGTSGPRLDTQYF.

The chain links TRBV27 to TRBJ1-5; D is possibly TRBD1 (6 bases). CDR3 length equals 15 residues. The V gene lost 7 bases and the J gene lost 3 bases, with 16 bases spanning the gap. Per the germline V gene, CDR1 is MNHEY and CDR2 is SMNVEV (reference sequence). CDR3 loop: CASNLGQENNQPQHF. CDR3 sequence (DNA): TGTGCCAGCAACCTGGGACAAGAAAACAATCAGCCCCAGCATTTT.

The DNA for the CDR3 is TGTGCCAGCACCCCAGGCGGGGCAACGTACAATGAGCAGTTCTTC. As protein: CASTPGGATYNEQFF. The gene calls are TRBV6-1 and TRBJ2-1, with a tentative D call TRBD2 (6 bases). This CDR3 spans 15 amino acids. The V end was cut by 7 bases, the J end by 4 bases, with 17 bases between. In germline, CDR1 is MNHNS, CDR2 SASEGT.

This clone was counted only a few times. The chain joins TRBV29-1 to TRBJ2-7; 10 nucleotides match TRBD1. The CDR3 has 13 amino acids. V lost 4 bases and J lost 3; bases outside the gene matches: 3. From germline, CDR1 is SQVTM and CDR2 ANQGSEA. CDR3 sequence: CSVGQGAIYEQYF. CDR3 sequence (DNA): TGCAGCGTTGGACAGGGGGCAATCTACGAGCAGTACTTC.

This chain links TRBV5-6 with TRBJ2-2, with 12 bases aligning to TRBD2. The germline V gene encodes CDR1 SGHDT and CDR2 YYEEEE. This CDR3 has 19 residues. Trimming at V came to 3 bases and at J to 4 bases, leaving 13 bases not matched to a gene. CDR3 region: CASSSPGLAGFVSTGELFF. CDR3 coding DNA: TGTGCCAGCAGCTCGCCGGGACTAGCGGGTTTTGTAAGCACCGGGGAGCTGTTTTTT. Complete variable domain (other parts from reference TRBV5-6 and TRBJ2-2): DAGVTQSPTHLIKTRGQQVTLRCSPKSGHDTVSWYQQALGQGPQFIFQYYEEEERQRGNFPDRFSGHQFPNYSSELNVNALLLGDSALYLCASSSPGLAGFVSTGELFFGEGSRLTVL.

The CDR3 DNA reads TGTGCCAGCTCGGGTCCGACAGGGGACATCTCTGAAGCTTTCTTT. Encoded protein: CASSGPTGDISEAFF. The J gene is TRBJ1-1, the V gene TRBV18; 8 nucleotides line up with TRBD1. CDR3 length: 15 amino acids. V shed 6 bases, J shed 6 bases, and the junction held 12 bases outside the gene matches. CDR1 is KGHSH, CDR2 LQKENI, per germline. The full variable domain, completed using reference TRBV18 and TRBJ1-1, is NAGVMQNPRHLVRRRGQEARLRCSPMKGHSHVYWYRQLPEEGLKFMVYLQKENIIDESGMPKERFSAEFPKEGPSILRIQQVVRGDSAAYFCASSGPTGDISEAFFGQGTRLTVV.

The chain combines TRBV6-6 with TRBJ1-1, with D possibly being TRBD1 (5 bases). Germline V gives CDR1 MNHNY, CDR2 SVGAGI (reference sequence). CDR3 length: 14 amino acids. Trimming took 0 bases from V and 3 from J, leaving 8 bases between them. The CDR3 reads CASSYSGGDTEAFF. DNA of the CDR3: TGTGCCAGCAGTTACTCGGGGGGGGACACTGAAGCTTTCTTT.